The present TCR beta chain was sequenced within a study of T-cell reconstitution after alpha-beta-depleted transplantation in children. For TCRbeta, the library was prepared with unique molecular identifiers. Each CDR3 protein is one row after TCRdb ran MiXCR on the PCR reads. The table shows hundreds of thousands of distinct CDR3 sequences, with just under 8.5% occurring only once. A word on this clonotype: Its antigen is currently unknown.

V lost 4 bases, J lost 4 bases, and 17 bases lay in between. The CDR3 loop spans 15 amino acids. Germline CDR1 and CDR2: SQVTM and ANQGSEA. Study-level findings and limits: Diversity and T-cell counts at one year after transplant derived mostly from new T cells.

The source of this sequence is a male patient under 18 who had a stem cell transplant for acute lymphoblastic leukemia, so the T cells may come from the graft donor. This chain uses TRBV29-1 with TRBJ2-1; either TRBD1 or TRBD2 may fit D (6 bases each). The sequencing here drew on PBMCs, mostly from graft donor cells, taken 180 days after TCRalphabeta/CD19-depleted stem cell transplant. The CDR3 coding sequence is TGCAGCGTTGGAAGGGTAGGGGGGATATACAATGAGCAGTTCTTC. This translates into CSVGRVGGIYNEQFF.